This entry features one T cell receptor (beta chain) sequence. Researchers ran the PCR with 60 Vbeta and 13 Jbeta primers. TCRdb keeps only in-frame clones here, not all; method: immunoSEQ multiplex PCR. The repertoire holds over 200,000 clones, with 75% to 90% as singletons. There are 15 residues in the CDR3. V was shortened by 0 bases and J by 7 bases, with 14 bases between the two germline ends. Per the germline V gene, CDR1 is SGDLS and CDR2 is YYNGEE. This specimen comes from a study of cytomegalovirus exposure and HLA in healthy donors. Source material: PBMCs. The rearrangement links TRBV9 to TRBJ2-1; possibly TRBD2 for D (7 bases). The source is a woman between 18 and 29 years old in good health and CMV-seronegative. The CDR3 region is CASSVALGGANEQFF. As DNA, the CDR3 is TGTGCCAGCAGCGTAGCTTTAGGGGGGGCGAATGAGCAGTTCTTC.